These T cell receptor beta chains were read from a single sample in a study of cytomegalovirus exposure and HLA in healthy donors. Assay used: immunoSEQ multiplex PCR; TCRdb lists only in-frame clones, some missing. The sample lists roughly 100,000 clones, around 75% occurring once. Material: PBMCs. All receptors come from a man younger than 40 in good health and CMV-seronegative. Both conserved end residues are part of each CDR3. Each record gives: clone size, V gene, J gene, D gene, CDR3 DNA, CDR3 protein. A D gene is named only where the DNA matches it firmly. Only part of the rows carry a size: once, few, many, or a class if the clone is expanded.

size: -
V: TRBV7-8
J: TRBJ1-5
D: -
DNA: TGTGCCAGCAGCCTGGACTTGAATCAGCCCCAGCATTTT
CDR3: CASSLDLNQPQHF

size: few
V: TRBV5-6
J: TRBJ2-4
D: -
DNA: TGTGCCAGCAGCCCTTGGCCAGCCAAAAACATTCAGTACTTC
CDR3: CASSPWPAKNIQYF

size: -
V: TRBV7-3
J: TRBJ2-1
D: TRBD2
DNA: TGTGCCAGCAGCTTCAAAGCAGCGGGAGTGGATGAGCAGTTCTTC
CDR3: CASSFKAAGVDEQFF

size: -
V: TRBV5-4
J: TRBJ2-7
D: TRBD1
DNA: TGTGCCAGCAACCCGGACAGGACCATGCACGAGCAGTACTTC
CDR3: CASNPDRTMHEQYF

size: -
V: TRBV6-5
J: TRBJ1-5
D: -
DNA: TGTGCCAGCAGTGAGGGTAGCAATCAGCCCCAGCATTTT
CDR3: CASSEGSNQPQHF

size: few
V: TRBV25-1
J: TRBJ1-5
D: -
DNA: TGTGCCAGCAGTGGCGGACAGCACAATCAGCCCCAGCATTTT
CDR3: CASSGGQHNQPQHF

size: -
V: TRBV7-9
J: TRBJ1-3
D: TRBD1
DNA: TGTGCCAGCAGCCCTTACAGGGGTCACACCATATATTTT
CDR3: CASSPYRGHTIYF

size: -
V: TRBV15
J: TRBJ1-6
D: -
DNA: TGTGCCACCAGCATCCCGGGAGTGCTTAATTCACCCCTCCACTTT
CDR3: CATSIPGVLNSPLHF

size: -
V: TRBV6-5
J: TRBJ2-3
D: TRBD2
DNA: TGTGCCAGCGGTTTAGCGGGAAAGGGGCGCGGTACGCAGTATTTT
CDR3: CASGLAGKGRGTQYF

size: -
V: TRBV7-2
J: TRBJ1-1
D: -
DNA: TGTGCCAGCAGCTTAGACATGAACACTGAAGCTTTCTTT
CDR3: CASSLDMNTEAFF

size: once
V: TRBV7-2
J: TRBJ2-3
D: TRBD2
DNA: TGTGCCAGCAGCTTAGCAGCGGGGGGGCAGTTAGATACGCAGTATTTT
CDR3: CASSLAAGGQLDTQYF

size: -
V: TRBV7-9
J: TRBJ2-7
D: TRBD2
DNA: TGTGCCAGCAGCTTATGGACTAGCGGGGCGGGCGAGCAGTACTTC
CDR3: CASSLWTSGAGEQYF

size: -
V: TRBV7-2
J: TRBJ2-5
D: TRBD2
DNA: TGTGCCAGCAGCCAGAACCCTAGCGGGGGGCAAGAGACCCAGTACTTC
CDR3: CASSQNPSGGQETQYF

size: -
V: TRBV7-9
J: TRBJ1-2
D: -
DNA: TGTGCCAGCAGCTTAGGTGCGGCCGGTACCTATGGCTACACCTTC
CDR3: CASSLGAAGTYGYTF

size: few
V: TRBV5-1
J: TRBJ2-7
D: TRBD1
DNA: TGCGCCAGCAGCTCCGGGACAGGGGGCTACGAGCAGTACTTC
CDR3: CASSSGTGGYEQYF

size: -
V: TRBV30
J: TRBJ2-2
D: -
DNA: TGTGCCTGGAGTACGACCACAGTAGCCGGGGAGCTGTTTTTT
CDR3: CAWSTTTVAGELFF

size: -
V: TRBV5-1
J: TRBJ1-2
D: -
DNA: TGCGCCAGCAGCACTGGCGGGGGCGCCGGGTATGGCTACACCTTC
CDR3: CASSTGGGAGYGYTF

size: -
V: TRBV21-1
J: TRBJ2-7
D: -
DNA: TGTGCCAGCAGCAAAGCGCTTTCTAGCGCGAACTACGAGCAGTACTTC
CDR3: CASSKALSSANYEQYF

size: -
V: TRBV4-3
J: TRBJ1-4
D: -
DNA: TGCGCCAGCAGCCAAGAACAGGAAAAACTGTTTTTT
CDR3: CASSQEQEKLFF

size: -
V: TRBV5-6
J: TRBJ1-1
D: -
DNA: TGTGCCAGCACTAATCGCCCGAACACTGAAGCTTTCTTT
CDR3: CASTNRPNTEAFF

size: -
V: TRBV15
J: TRBJ2-1
D: -
DNA: TGTGCCACCAGCAGAGATAGTCCTAGCCCGTTCTTC
CDR3: CATSRDSPSPFF

size: -
V: TRBV7-2
J: TRBJ2-1
D: -
DNA: TGTGCCAGCAGCCCACCTAACTCGGATGAGCAGTTCTTC
CDR3: CASSPPNSDEQFF

size: -
V: TRBV2
J: TRBJ1-4
D: -
DNA: TGTGCCAGCAGAGAACAGGCTAATGAAAAACTGTTTTTT
CDR3: CASREQANEKLFF

size: few
V: TRBV15
J: TRBJ2-7
D: TRBD1
DNA: TGTGCCACCAGCAGAGACCCAGGGGGCAACTACGAGCAGTACTTC
CDR3: CATSRDPGGNYEQYF

size: -
V: TRBV5-1
J: TRBJ1-2
D: -
DNA: TGCGCCAGCAGCTTCCTAACGACAGGCAACTATGGCTACACCTTC
CDR3: CASSFLTTGNYGYTF

size: -
V: TRBV14
J: TRBJ2-3
D: -
DNA: TGTGCCAGCAGTTATAGCACAGATACGCAGTATTTT
CDR3: CASSYSTDTQYF

size: -
V: TRBV29-1
J: TRBJ2-1
D: -
DNA: TGCAGCGCGGTACAGGAGAGCTCCTACAATGAGCAGTTCTTC
CDR3: CSAVQESSYNEQFF

size: few
V: TRBV6-6
J: TRBJ1-4
D: -
DNA: TGTGCCAGCAGTTCCCCTTTGCGAACTAATGAAAAACTGTTTTTT
CDR3: CASSSPLRTNEKLFF

size: few
V: TRBV5-1
J: TRBJ1-1
D: -
DNA: TGCGCCAGCAGGCGTAGAGAGGCGACCGCTGAAGCTTTCTTT
CDR3: CASRRREATAEAFF

size: once
V: TRBV5-4
J: TRBJ2-3
D: -
DNA: TGTGCCAGCAGCTTGCTAAATACGCAGTATTTT
CDR3: CASSLLNTQYF

size: few
V: TRBV14
J: TRBJ2-7
D: TRBD1
DNA: TGTGCCAGCAGCCCCCGGACAGGGGCGAAATACGAGCAGTACTTC
CDR3: CASSPRTGAKYEQYF

size: -
V: TRBV4-1
J: TRBJ2-1
D: -
DNA: TGCGCCAGCAGCCTGGGGAGTGCAGTTCAGGATGAGCAGTTCTTC
CDR3: CASSLGSAVQDEQFF

size: -
V: TRBV28
J: TRBJ2-1
D: -
DNA: TGTGCCAGCATCGAGGCTAGCGACAATGAGCAGTTCTTC
CDR3: CASIEASDNEQFF

size: once
V: TRBV5-1
J: TRBJ2-7
D: TRBD2
DNA: TGCGCCAGCAGCTTAATGGCGGGAGCTCTCGAGCAGTACTTC
CDR3: CASSLMAGALEQYF